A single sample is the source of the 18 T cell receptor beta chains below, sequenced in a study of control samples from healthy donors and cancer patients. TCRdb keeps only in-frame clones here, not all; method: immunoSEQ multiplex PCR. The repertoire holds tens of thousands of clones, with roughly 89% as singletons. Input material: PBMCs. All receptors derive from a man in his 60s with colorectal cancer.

CDR3 amino acids: CASRDAGKFYGYTF. The CDR3 coding sequence is TGCGCCAGCAGAGACGCCGGGAAGTTCTATGGCTACACCTTC. The chain links TRBV10-2 to TRBJ1-2; D is unresolved. V dropped 6 bases and J dropped 4 bases, with 15 bases sitting between them. Germline V lookup: CDR1 WSHSY, CDR2 SAAADI. The CDR3 extends over 14 amino acids.

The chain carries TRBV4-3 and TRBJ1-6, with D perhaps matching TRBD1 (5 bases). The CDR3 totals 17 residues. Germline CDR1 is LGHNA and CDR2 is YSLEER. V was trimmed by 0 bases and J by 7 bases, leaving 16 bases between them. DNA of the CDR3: TGCGCCAGCAGCCAAGATAAGGGAACAGGCCGCAATTCACCCCTCCACTTT. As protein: CASSQDKGTGRNSPLHF.

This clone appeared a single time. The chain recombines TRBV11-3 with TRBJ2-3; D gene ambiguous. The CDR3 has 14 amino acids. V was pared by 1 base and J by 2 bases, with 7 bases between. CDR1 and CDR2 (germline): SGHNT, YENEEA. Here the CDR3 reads CASSLAADTDTQYF. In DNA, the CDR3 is TGTGCCAGCAGCTTAGCGGCTGACACAGATACGCAGTATTTT.

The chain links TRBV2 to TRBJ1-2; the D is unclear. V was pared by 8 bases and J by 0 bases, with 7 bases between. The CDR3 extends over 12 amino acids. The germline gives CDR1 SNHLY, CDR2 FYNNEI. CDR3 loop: CASLVSNYGYTF. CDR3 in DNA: TGTGCCAGCTTGGTCTCTAACTATGGCTACACCTTC.

CDR3 coding DNA: TGTGCCAGCAGTGACTCTTGGCGGGAGTCCTACAATGAGCAGTTCTTC. It encodes CASSDSWRESYNEQFF. The V and J genes are TRBV6-4 and TRBJ2-1; 7 nucleotides align to TRBD2. V dropped 0 bases and J dropped 1; count of bases not matched to a gene: 3. Germline CDR1 reads MRHNA; CDR2 reads SNTAGT. The CDR3 loop spans 16 amino acids.

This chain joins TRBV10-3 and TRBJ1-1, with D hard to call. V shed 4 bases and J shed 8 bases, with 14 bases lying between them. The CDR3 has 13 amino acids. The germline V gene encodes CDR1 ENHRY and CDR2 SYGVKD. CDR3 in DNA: TGTGCCATCAGTGGTGGAGGAAAAAGCGAAGCTTTCTTT. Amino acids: CAISGGGKSEAFF.

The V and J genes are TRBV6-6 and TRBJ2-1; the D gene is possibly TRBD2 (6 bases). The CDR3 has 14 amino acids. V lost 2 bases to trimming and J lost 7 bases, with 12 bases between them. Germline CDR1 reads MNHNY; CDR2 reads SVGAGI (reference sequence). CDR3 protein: CASSYGGNNNEQFF. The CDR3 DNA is TGTGCCAGCAGTTACGGCGGGAACAATAATGAGCAGTTCTTC.

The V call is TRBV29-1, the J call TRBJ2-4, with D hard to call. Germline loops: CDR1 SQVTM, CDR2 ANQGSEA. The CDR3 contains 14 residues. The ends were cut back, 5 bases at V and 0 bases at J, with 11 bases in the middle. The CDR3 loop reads CSVRTDLAKNIQYF. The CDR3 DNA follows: TGCAGCGTTCGTACAGACCTAGCCAAAAACATTCAGTACTTC.

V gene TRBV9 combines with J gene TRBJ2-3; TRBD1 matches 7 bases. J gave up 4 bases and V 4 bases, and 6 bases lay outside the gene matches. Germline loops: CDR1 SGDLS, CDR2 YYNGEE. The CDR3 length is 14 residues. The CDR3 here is CASSLTGWADTQYF. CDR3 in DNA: TGTGCCAGCAGCCTGACAGGGTGGGCAGATACGCAGTATTTT.

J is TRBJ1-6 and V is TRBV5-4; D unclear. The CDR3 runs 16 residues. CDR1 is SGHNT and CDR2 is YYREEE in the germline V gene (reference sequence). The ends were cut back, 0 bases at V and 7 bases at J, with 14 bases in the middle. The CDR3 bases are TGTGCCAGCAGCTTGGTTGGACTCCGAACCAATTCACCCCTCCACTTT. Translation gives CASSLVGLRTNSPLHF.

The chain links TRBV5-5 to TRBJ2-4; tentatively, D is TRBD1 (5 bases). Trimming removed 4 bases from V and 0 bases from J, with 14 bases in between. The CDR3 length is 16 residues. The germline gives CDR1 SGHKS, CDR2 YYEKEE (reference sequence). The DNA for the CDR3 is TGTGCCAGCAGCAATGGACCGACAGTAGCCAAAAACATTCAGTACTTC. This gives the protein CASSNGPTVAKNIQYF.

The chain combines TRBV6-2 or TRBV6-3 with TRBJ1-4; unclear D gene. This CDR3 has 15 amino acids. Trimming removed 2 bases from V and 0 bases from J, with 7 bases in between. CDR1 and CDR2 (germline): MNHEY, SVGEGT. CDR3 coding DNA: TGTGCCAGCAGTTACGTCGGGGCAACTAATGAAAAACTGTTTTTT. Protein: CASSYVGATNEKLFF.

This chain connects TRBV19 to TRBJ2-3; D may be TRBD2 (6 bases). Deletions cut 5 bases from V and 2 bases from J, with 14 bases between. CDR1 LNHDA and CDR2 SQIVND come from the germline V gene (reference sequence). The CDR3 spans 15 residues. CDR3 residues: CASSYGGTYTDTQYF. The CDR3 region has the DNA TGTGCCAGTAGTTACGGGGGTACTTACACAGATACGCAGTATTTT.

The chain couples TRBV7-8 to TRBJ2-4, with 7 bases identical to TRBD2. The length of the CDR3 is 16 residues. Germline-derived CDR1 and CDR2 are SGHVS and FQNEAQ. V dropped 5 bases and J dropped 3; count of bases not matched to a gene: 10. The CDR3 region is CASSTGLGGGKNIQYF. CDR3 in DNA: TGTGCCAGCAGCACCGGACTTGGGGGGGGCAAAAACATTCAGTACTTC. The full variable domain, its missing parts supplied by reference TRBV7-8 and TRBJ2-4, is GAGVSQSPRYKVAKRGQDVALRCDPISGHVSLFWYQQALGQGPEFLTYFQNEAQLDKSGLPSDRFFAERPEGSVSTLKIQRTQQEDSAVYLCASSTGLGGGKNIQYFGAGTRLSVL.

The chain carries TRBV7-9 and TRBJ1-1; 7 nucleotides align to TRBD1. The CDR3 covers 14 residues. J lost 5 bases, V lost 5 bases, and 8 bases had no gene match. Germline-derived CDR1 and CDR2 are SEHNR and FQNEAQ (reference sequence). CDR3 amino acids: CASSIAGGWTEAFF. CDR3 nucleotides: TGTGCCAGCAGCATCGCAGGGGGGTGGACTGAAGCTTTCTTT.

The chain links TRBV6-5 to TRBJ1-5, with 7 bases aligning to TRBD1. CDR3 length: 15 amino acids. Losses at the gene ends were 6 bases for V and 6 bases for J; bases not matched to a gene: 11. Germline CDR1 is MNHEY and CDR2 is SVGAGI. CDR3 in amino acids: CASRERQGPSQPQHF. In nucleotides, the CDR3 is TGTGCCAGCAGGGAGAGACAGGGTCCGAGTCAGCCCCAGCATTTT.

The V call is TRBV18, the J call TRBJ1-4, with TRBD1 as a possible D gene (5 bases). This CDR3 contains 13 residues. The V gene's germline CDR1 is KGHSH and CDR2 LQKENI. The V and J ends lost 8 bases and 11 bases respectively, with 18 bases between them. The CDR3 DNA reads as TGTGCCAGCCAAGGGGAAGTCACGGGGAAACTGTTTTTT. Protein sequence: CASQGEVTGKLFF.

This CDR3 is CASSTPGRVGSYEQYF. CDR3 nucleotide sequence: TGTGCCAGTAGTACCCCGGGCAGGGTAGGGTCCTACGAGCAGTACTTC. This chain links TRBV19 with TRBJ2-7, with TRBD1 as a possible D gene (5 bases). V lost 4 bases and J lost 1, with 17 bases in between. Per the germline V gene, CDR1 is LNHDA and CDR2 is SQIVND (reference sequence). CDR3 size: 16 residues.